The 31 T cell receptor beta chains in this list originate from one sample, sequenced in a study of T-cell memory formation after mild COVID-19. One entry per CDR3 protein results from TCRdb running MiXCR on the 5' RACE reads. The sample consists of approximately 290,000 distinct CDR3 sequences, roughly a fifth of them appearing once. The sample consisted of PBMCs or a T cell subset sorted from them (not recorded which). The receptors were sampled from a man between 18 and 29 years old who had mild COVID-19 (a few samples of this study predate the infection). Cell type and time point are not known.

This clonotype occurred a few times. The V gene is TRBV7-9, the J gene TRBJ2-7; D ambiguous. The V gene lost 4 bases and the J gene lost 5 bases, with 12 bases spanning the gap. Looked up from germline, CDR1 is SEHNR and CDR2 is FQNEAQ (reference sequence). This CDR3 is 13 amino acids long. This chain's CDR3 is CASSYTLAHEQYV. The CDR3 nucleotides are TGTGCCAGCAGCTATACATTAGCCCACGAGCAGTACGTC.

This chain connects TRBV7-2 to TRBJ2-1; 7 positions agree with TRBD2. The CDR3 covers 13 residues. J was trimmed by 8 bases and V by 6 bases; bases with no gene match: 7. Germline CDR1 SGHTA, CDR2 FQGNSA. The CDR3 reads CASRRTSDDEQFF. In DNA form, the CDR3 reads TGTGCCAGCAGGCGTACTAGCGACGATGAGCAGTTCTTC.

This clonotype has more than one count but fewer than ten. The chain has TRBV20-1 and TRBJ2-7; TRBD2 agrees at 8 bases. This CDR3 region has 13 residues. Germline CDR1 and CDR2: DFQATT and SNEGSKA (reference sequence). With V trimmed by 6 bases and J by 7 bases, 11 bases remained unmatched. The chain's CDR3 is CSAGGGNPREQYF. CDR3 DNA sequence: TGCAGTGCCGGGGGGGGAAACCCTAGAGAGCAGTACTTC.

The chain combines TRBV7-3 with TRBJ2-3, with 11 bases lining up with TRBD2. The CDR3 has 13 amino acids. Germline CDR1 and CDR2: SGHTA and FQGTGA. The trim removed 5 bases at V and 12 bases at J, leaving 7 bases unmatched. This chain's CDR3 is CASSPGTSGLQYF. CDR3 nucleotides: TGTGCCAGCAGCCCCGGGACTAGCGGTCTTCAGTATTTT.

This clonotype was recorded at least ten times. V gene TRBV5-1 combines with J gene TRBJ1-1, with TRBD1 matching over 10 bases. The CDR3 length is 16 residues. Germline assignment: CDR1 SGHRS and CDR2 YFSETQ. J was trimmed by 2 bases and V by 4 bases; bases with no gene match: 8. CDR3 coding DNA: TGCGCCAGCAGCCCTGACAGGGGGCAACTAAACACTGAAGCTTTCTTT. Its protein product is CASSPDRGQLNTEAFF. Using reference TRBV5-1 and TRBJ1-1 for the parts outside the CDR3, the full variable domain is KAGVTQTPRYLIKTRGQQVTLSCSPISGHRSVSWYQQTPGQGLQFLFEYFSETQRNKGNFPGRFSGRQFSNSRSEMNVSTLELGDSALYLCASSPDRGQLNTEAFFGQGTRLTVV.

The chain recombines TRBV24-1 with TRBJ2-1; 10 positions match TRBD1. From germline, CDR1 is KGHDR and CDR2 SFDVKD. Germline trimming cut 4 bases from V and 5 bases from J; bases unmatched to any gene: 7. The CDR3 has 16 amino acids. The DNA for the CDR3 is TGTGCCACCAGTGACCAATGGACAGGGGGAAACAATGAGCAGTTCTTC. Amino acids: CATSDQWTGGNNEQFF.

This clonotype was recorded a few times. The V gene is TRBV7-2, the J gene TRBJ1-1; no clear D. The CDR3 covers 14 residues. Germline V gives CDR1 SGHTA, CDR2 FQGNSA. V was trimmed by 1 base and J by 0 bases, leaving 6 bases between them. CDR3 nucleotides: TGTGCCAGCAGCTTAGAGGCGATGAACACTGAAGCTTTCTTT. It specifies CASSLEAMNTEAFF. Combining the CDR3 with reference TRBV7-2 and TRBJ1-1 gives the whole variable domain GAGVSQSPSNKVTEKGKDVELRCDPISGHTALYWYRQSLGQGLEFLIYFQGNSAPDKSGLPSDRFSAERTGGSVSTLTIQRTQQEDSAVYLCASSLEAMNTEAFFGQGTRLTVV.

This clonotype was counted between two and nine times. This chain uses TRBV14 with TRBJ1-2; D is unclear. The CDR3 totals 13 residues. CDR1 and CDR2 from the germline V gene are SGHDN and FVKESK. Trimming removed 1 base from V and 2 bases from J, with 5 bases in between. CDR3 DNA: TGTGCCAGCAGCCAAGGGAGAAACTATGGCTACACCTTC. Its protein is CASSQGRNYGYTF.

The sample holds a few counts of this clonotype. The V gene is TRBV20-1, the J gene TRBJ2-3, with a tentative D call TRBD2 (6 bases). The CDR3 runs to 13 residues. CDR1 and CDR2 (germline): DFQATT, SNEGSKA (reference sequence). Trimming shortened V by 4 bases and J by 2 bases, and 10 bases separated the two germline ends. The CDR3 spells CSATRDSTDTQYF. In DNA form, the CDR3 reads TGCAGTGCTACCCGGGACTCCACAGATACGCAGTATTTT.

This clonotype came up a few times. This chain links TRBV20-1 with TRBJ2-1, with 8 nucleotides matching TRBD2. This CDR3 has 15 amino acids. The germline gives CDR1 DFQATT, CDR2 SNEGSKA (reference sequence). With 0 bases clipped from V and 5 bases from J, the junction kept 6 bases outside the gene matches. The DNA for the CDR3 is TGCAGTGCTAGAGATCCCGGGGGGGCCGACAATGAGCAGTTCTTC. Protein: CSARDPGGADNEQFF.

This clonotype came up a few times. This chain connects TRBV18 to TRBJ1-2, with 11 bases aligning to TRBD1. This CDR3 spans 15 amino acids. The germline V gene has CDR1 KGHSH and CDR2 LQKENI. Trimming removed 4 bases from V and 5 bases from J; junction bases left unmatched: 6. CDR3 region: CASSQDRGRLYGYTF. CDR3 in DNA: TGTGCCAGCTCACAGGACAGGGGGCGCTTGTATGGCTACACCTTC.

Only a few counts were recorded for this clonotype. The chain recombines TRBV7-6 with TRBJ2-2; TRBD1 agrees at 10 bases. The germline V gene encodes CDR1 SGHVS and CDR2 FNYEAQ. The V gene end was trimmed by 5 bases and the J gene end by 2 bases; junction bases not matched to a gene: 2. This CDR3 contains 15 residues. This CDR3 reads CASSKTGGNTGELFF. Here the CDR3 DNA reads TGTGCCAGCAGCAAGACAGGGGGCAACACCGGGGAGCTGTTTTTT.

The chain recombines TRBV12-3 or TRBV12-4 with TRBJ2-1; 8 positions agree with TRBD1. The CDR3 length is 12 residues. V lost 6 bases, J lost 8 bases, and 3 bases stayed unmatched. CDR3 amino acids: CASSAGGDEQFF. The CDR3 nucleotides are TGTGCCAGCAGCGCAGGGGGCGATGAGCAGTTCTTC.

V gene TRBV4-3 combines with J gene TRBJ2-2; no definite D call. V was clipped by 0 bases and J by 6 bases, with 14 bases between them. The CDR3 loop spans 16 amino acids. Germline V gene lookup returns CDR1 LGHNA and CDR2 YSLEER. CDR3 in amino acids: CASSQEGLAGAGELFF. In nucleotides, the CDR3 is TGCGCCAGCAGCCAAGAGGGATTAGCCGGCGCCGGGGAGCTGTTTTTT.

V usage is TRBV5-1 and J usage is TRBJ1-2; 9 bases are a match to TRBD1. With 2 bases clipped from V and 2 bases from J, the junction kept 4 bases outside the gene matches. The CDR3 loop spans 15 amino acids. Germline values: CDR1 SGHRS, CDR2 YFSETQ. CDR3: CASSLQGAVNYGYTF. The CDR3 DNA is TGCGCCAGCAGCTTACAGGGGGCGGTAAACTATGGCTACACCTTC. The full variable domain, its missing parts supplied by reference TRBV5-1 and TRBJ1-2, is KAGVTQTPRYLIKTRGQQVTLSCSPISGHRSVSWYQQTPGQGLQFLFEYFSETQRNKGNFPGRFSGRQFSNSRSEMNVSTLELGDSALYLCASSLQGAVNYGYTFGSGTRLTVV.

This clonotype was counted only a few times. V gene TRBV20-1 combines with J gene TRBJ1-6, with D unresolved. The CDR3 extends over 13 amino acids. The V and J ends lost 2 bases and 6 bases respectively, with 8 bases between them. Germline CDR1 is DFQATT and CDR2 is SNEGSKA (reference sequence). The CDR3 sequence is CSARQRGNSPLHF. CDR3 coding DNA: TGCAGTGCTAGACAACGGGGTAATTCACCCCTCCACTTT.

In this sample, this clonotype turned up many times. This chain joins TRBV5-1 and TRBJ1-6; D ambiguous. The length of the CDR3 is 14 residues. The germline V and J ends were trimmed by 5 bases and 10 bases, with 16 bases remaining between them. Germline CDR1 is SGHRS and CDR2 is YFSETQ. CDR3 amino acids: CASRFKGAESPLHF. CDR3 DNA: TGCGCCAGCAGATTCAAGGGAGCGGAATCACCCCTCCACTTT.

This clonotype has only a few counts. This chain connects TRBV7-9 to TRBJ2-1; the D gene could be TRBD1 or TRBD2 (5 bases each). This CDR3 spans 12 amino acids. Germline CDR1 and CDR2: SEHNR and FQNEAQ (reference sequence). V lost 2 bases and J 8 bases, leaving 7 bases between the germline ends. The CDR3 nucleotides are TGTGCCAGCAGCTTACGGGACCATGAGCAGTTCTTC. Amino acids: CASSLRDHEQFF.

This clonotype was seen repeatedly, ten times or more. The rearrangement links TRBV12-3 or TRBV12-4 to TRBJ2-2; possible D gene TRBD1, 5 bases. V was cut by 5 bases and J by 3 bases, with 7 bases left in between. This CDR3 comprises 13 residues. The DNA for the CDR3 is TGTGCCAGCAGTACAGGTTACACCGGGGAGCTGTTTTTT. Its translation is CASSTGYTGELFF.

This clonotype turned up a few times. The chain joins TRBV10-3 to TRBJ2-4; D may be TRBD2 (7 bases). The CDR3 spans 16 residues. The V end was cut by 3 bases, the J end by 8 bases, with 20 bases between. Germline V CDR1 and CDR2: ENHRY, SYGVKD. The CDR3 protein is CAISDRRRGGDDIQYF. In DNA form, the CDR3 reads TGTGCCATCAGTGACCGTAGGAGGGGGGGCGACGACATTCAGTACTTC.

This clonotype was seen at least ten times. J is TRBJ2-2 and V is TRBV7-3; D is perhaps TRBD2 (6 bases). Trimming shortened V by 5 bases and J by 2 bases, and 9 bases separated the two germline ends. CDR3 length: 14 amino acids. Germline V gene data show CDR1 as SGHTA and CDR2 as FQGTGA. The CDR3 protein is CASSPGGNTGELFF. The CDR3 DNA is TGTGCCAGCAGCCCCGGGGGAAACACCGGGGAGCTGTTTTTT.

This clonotype was detected many times. V usage is TRBV5-1 and J usage is TRBJ2-1; D perhaps matches TRBD2 (6 bases). V lost 5 bases and J 8 bases, leaving 14 bases between the germline ends. There are 13 residues in the CDR3. CDR1 is SGHRS, CDR2 YFSETQ, per germline. The CDR3 coding sequence is TGCGCCAGCAGACTTTACGGGGGAGATGAGCAGTTCTTC. Translation: CASRLYGGDEQFF. Combining the CDR3 with reference TRBV5-1 and TRBJ2-1 gives the whole variable domain KAGVTQTPRYLIKTRGQQVTLSCSPISGHRSVSWYQQTPGQGLQFLFEYFSETQRNKGNFPGRFSGRQFSNSRSEMNVSTLELGDSALYLCASRLYGGDEQFFGPGTRLTVL.

V gene TRBV7-2 combines with J gene TRBJ2-5; 11 bases map to TRBD2. The germline gives CDR1 SGHTA, CDR2 FQGNSA. The CDR3 extends over 17 amino acids. V lost 4 bases and J lost 6; bases outside the gene matches: 13. The CDR3 loop is CASSSPLAGGPKKTQYF. CDR3 coding DNA: TGTGCCAGCAGCTCGCCGCTAGCGGGGGGTCCTAAGAAGACCCAGTACTTC.

The V gene is TRBV7-2, the J gene TRBJ2-1, with D perhaps assigned TRBD1 or TRBD2 (6 bases each). The V gene lost 5 bases and the J gene lost 0 bases, with 17 bases spanning the gap. This CDR3 has 17 amino acids. In germline, CDR1 is SGHTA, CDR2 FQGNSA. The CDR3 DNA is TGTGCCAGCAGCCCTCGAATCGGGGGCCCCTCCTACAATGAGCAGTTCTTC. Residues: CASSPRIGGPSYNEQFF.

V usage is TRBV5-1 and J usage is TRBJ2-7; D not resolved. The CDR3 runs 13 residues. Trimming removed 0 bases at V and 3 bases at J, with 7 bases between. The germline CDR1 and CDR2 sequences are SGHRS and YFSETQ. The CDR3 bases are TGCGCCAGCAGCTTGGAGCCAGACTACGAGCAGTACGTC. Translation gives CASSLEPDYEQYV.

This clonotype was found a few times. The chain carries TRBV3-1 and TRBJ2-3, with D hard to call. The V end lost 0 bases, the J end lost 7 bases, and 14 bases lay between the germline ends. This CDR3 region has 15 residues. Germline V CDR1 and CDR2: LGHDT, YNNKEL (reference sequence). CDR3 residues: CASSQDLTQAHTQYF. The CDR3 DNA is TGTGCCAGCAGCCAAGATCTAACCCAGGCGCATACGCAGTATTTT.

A few counts support this clonotype. The rearrangement joins TRBV7-9 to TRBJ1-4; D is perhaps TRBD1 (6 bases). Between the trimmed V and J ends, which lost 4 bases and 2 bases, there was a span of 14 bases. There are 16 residues in the CDR3. Germline CDR1 reads SEHNR; CDR2 reads FQNEAQ (reference sequence). The CDR3 loop reads CASSSYSQGTNEKLFF. DNA of the CDR3: TGTGCCAGCAGCTCATACTCACAGGGTACTAATGAAAAACTGTTTTTT.

A few counts support this clonotype. The V gene is TRBV6-1, the J gene TRBJ2-7; D is uncertain. The germline V gene has CDR1 MNHNS and CDR2 SASEGT. With 2 bases removed from V and 4 bases from J, the gap between germline ends came to 18 bases. The CDR3 is 16 amino acids. CDR3 DNA sequence: TGTGCCAGCAGTGAATCCGGCTTTTCACGGCTTTACGAGCAGTACGTC. Protein product: CASSESGFSRLYEQYV.

The chain employs TRBV7-2 and TRBJ2-3; 7 bases line up with TRBD2. V dropped 5 bases and J dropped 5; count of bases not matched to a gene: 10. Per the germline V gene, CDR1 is SGHTA and CDR2 is FQGNSA. The CDR3 extends over 15 amino acids. CDR3 amino acids: CASSLSGVDIDTQYF. The CDR3 DNA follows: TGTGCCAGCAGCCTGAGCGGGGTTGACATAGATACGCAGTATTTT.

The V call is TRBV7-9, the J call TRBJ2-3; D ambiguous. Germline V gene lookup returns CDR1 SEHNR and CDR2 FQNEAQ (reference sequence). V lost 5 bases and J 6 bases, leaving 18 bases between the germline ends. This CDR3 is 15 amino acids long. The CDR3 nucleotides read TGTGCCAGCAGCCTACAGACCTTGGTTACCGATACGCAGTATTTT. Translating it yields CASSLQTLVTDTQYF.

At least ten counts were recorded for this clonotype. V gene TRBV6-2 or TRBV6-3 combines with J gene TRBJ2-5, with D hard to call. This CDR3 contains 11 residues. The germline V and J ends were trimmed by 7 bases and 5 bases, with 8 bases remaining between them. The V gene's germline CDR1 is MNHEY and CDR2 SVGEGT. The CDR3 here is CASILGETQYF. CDR3 coding DNA: TGTGCCAGCATCCTGGGGGAGACCCAGTACTTC.